Listed below are T cell receptor beta chains from one sample, sequenced in a study of technical replicates of blood from a handful of donors. Profiling relied on immunoSEQ multiplex PCR, and the TCRdb table lists in-frame clones only, not all of them. Here the sample spans tens of thousands of clones, 88% being singletons. What was sequenced was PBMCs. These receptor sequences come from a human donor in good health. Some clones in this sample may be carry-over from other donors' samples. CDR3s include the opening cysteine and the closing phenylalanine or tryptophan. The D gene is left open where the match is weak. Clone sizes are given selectively: once, few, many, or a class where the clone is expanded.

CDR3 protein	CDR3 DNA	D gene	clone size	V gene	J gene
CASGGQVQETQYF	TGTGCCAGCGGGGGACAGGTCCAAGAGACCCAGTACTTC	TRBD1	.	TRBV5-8	TRBJ2-5
CSVSIGRRGSEQFF	TGCAGCGTTTCTATAGGACGCAGGGGTAGCGAGCAGTTCTTC	.	.	TRBV29-1	TRBJ2-1
CASSLSGPTYEQYF	TGCGCCAGCAGCTTGTCAGGGCCGACCTACGAGCAGTACTTC	.	.	TRBV5-1	TRBJ2-7
CASSFFTAGEKLFF	TGTGCCAGCAGCTTCTTTACAGCAGGTGAAAAACTGTTTTTT	.	.	TRBV5-6	TRBJ1-4
CASSRAQGRVGEAFF	TGTGCCAGCAGCCGGGCCCAGGGAAGGGTTGGTGAAGCTTTCTTT	.	.	TRBV5-4	TRBJ1-1
CASSLGRGSSYEQYF	TGTGCCAGCAGCTTAGGAAGGGGATCGTCCTACGAGCAGTACTTC	.	.	TRBV13	TRBJ2-7
CASSAAGGYNEQFF	TGCGCCAGCAGTGCTGCAGGGGGTTACAATGAGCAGTTCTTC	TRBD1	many	TRBV5-1	TRBJ2-1
CASSRQSSGANVLTF	TGTGCCAGCAGTCGACAGTCCTCTGGGGCCAACGTCCTGACTTTC	.	.	TRBV6-5	TRBJ2-6
CSVPWGRARDTQYF	TGCAGCGTTCCCTGGGGCAGGGCAAGAGATACGCAGTATTTT	.	.	TRBV29-1	TRBJ2-3
CASTPGGRPYEQYF	TGTGCCAGCACCCCGGGCGGGAGACCCTACGAGCAGTACTTC	TRBD2	.	TRBV7-2	TRBJ2-7
CASSFGQGTDTQYF	TGCGCCAGCAGCTTCGGACAGGGCACAGATACGCAGTATTTT	TRBD1	.	TRBV5-1	TRBJ2-3
CASSSGQYNQPQHF	TGTGCCAGCAGCTCCGGACAGTACAATCAGCCCCAGCATTTT	.	.	TRBV7-9	TRBJ1-5